This is a list of T cell receptor beta chains from one sample in a study of blood T cells in healthy people across ages. A single record per CDR3 protein comes from TCRdb applying MiXCR to the 5' RACE reads. The sample lists 800,000 to 950,000 distinct CDR3 sequences, 35% to 40% seen once, with under 15% in the top ten. The sample consisted of blood. Receptor source: a man between 18 and 35 years old in good health. Both conserved end residues are part of each CDR3. The D gene is left open where the match is weak. A row's size may be missing; if present it is once, few, many or a size class.

v_call	clone_size	j_call	d_call	cdr3_aa	cdr3_nt
TRBV20-1	NA	TRBJ2-7	TRBD1	CSARDRTGAFYEQYF	TGCAGTGCTAGAGACCGGACAGGGGCCTTCTACGAGCAGTACTTC
TRBV3-1	many	TRBJ2-1	NA	CASSLSRGHEQFF	TGTGCCAGCAGCCTAAGTCGGGGACATGAGCAGTTCTTC
TRBV6-5	NA	TRBJ2-7	TRBD1	CASSEQGNSYNEQYF	TGTGCCAGCAGTGAACAGGGGAACTCCTACAATGAGCAGTACTTC
TRBV19	NA	TRBJ1-1	NA	CASSARDAGRREAFF	TGTGCCAGTAGTGCCCGGGACGCCGGCAGGCGTGAAGCTTTCTTT
TRBV3-1	few	TRBJ2-4	TRBD1	CASSSRTGGPTLAKNIQYF	TGTGCCAGCAGCTCCAGGACAGGGGGCCCTACTTTAGCCAAAAACATTCAGTACTTC
TRBV10-1	NA	TRBJ2-6	TRBD1	CASFLLSGTGGKSGANVLTF	TGCGCCAGCTTTCTACTTTCCGGGACAGGGGGCAAGTCTGGGGCCAACGTCCTGACTTTC
TRBV24-1	NA	TRBJ2-6	NA	CATSDVSGANVLTF	TGTGCCACCAGTGATGTCTCTGGGGCCAACGTCCTGACTTTC
TRBV6-1	NA	TRBJ1-2	TRBD1	CAGDREDYGYTF	TGTGCCGGCGACAGGGAAGACTATGGCTACACCTTC
TRBV27	NA	TRBJ2-7	NA	CASSFGRLNYEQYF	TGTGCCAGCAGTTTTGGAAGGTTGAACTACGAGCAGTACTTC
TRBV20-1	many	TRBJ2-3	TRBD1	CSAAQGALPTDTQYF	TGCAGTGCGGCTCAGGGGGCTCTTCCCACAGATACGCAGTATTTT